The 12 T cell receptor beta chains presented below share a single source sample, sequenced in a study of cytomegalovirus exposure and HLA in healthy donors. In the PCR, 60 Vbeta and 13 Jbeta primers were used. The assay was immunoSEQ multiplex PCR, and TCRdb's table has in-frame clones only and misses some. The data contain some 92,000 clones, around 80% of them singletons. Material: PBMCs. These receptors came from a man aged 18 to 30 in good health and CMV-seropositive.

V gene TRBV11-2 combines with J gene TRBJ2-1; 9 bases are a match to TRBD1. There are 14 residues in the CDR3. V shed 4 bases, J shed 7 bases, and the junction held 5 bases outside the gene matches. Germline lookup yields CDR1 SGHAT and CDR2 FQNNGV. The CDR3 loop is CASSSTQGANEQFF. CDR3 sequence (DNA): TGTGCCAGCAGCTCAACACAGGGGGCAAATGAGCAGTTCTTC. Supplemented by reference TRBV11-2 and TRBJ2-1, the full variable domain reads EAGVAQSPRYKIIEKRQSVAFWCNPISGHATLYWYQQILGQGPKLLIQFQNNGVVDDSQLPKDRFSAERLKGVDSTLKIQPAKLEDSAVYLCASSSTQGANEQFFGPGTRLTVL.

The chain couples TRBV7-6 to TRBJ2-7; D may be TRBD2 (5 bases). The germline gives CDR1 SGHVS, CDR2 FNYEAQ. The V end was cut by 1 base, the J end by 7 bases, with 11 bases between. The CDR3 is 13 amino acids. The CDR3 coding sequence is TGTGCCAGCAGCTTAGAGAGGACTGGGGAGCAGTACTTC. Residues: CASSLERTGEQYF.

This chain links TRBV7-2 with TRBJ2-2; TRBD2 is a possible D gene (6 bases). V was pared by 1 base and J by 5 bases, with 14 bases between. From germline, CDR1 is SGHTA and CDR2 FQGNSA. This CDR3 region has 16 residues. The CDR3 loop is CASSLGNGGRTGELFF. The DNA of the CDR3 is TGTGCCAGCAGCTTAGGAAACGGGGGACGAACCGGGGAGCTGTTTTTT.

The chain couples TRBV5-4 to TRBJ2-6; 7 bases are shared with TRBD1. Germline loops: CDR1 SGHNT, CDR2 YYREEE (reference sequence). This CDR3 is 15 amino acids long. The trim removed 0 bases at V and 5 bases at J, leaving 2 bases unmatched. This CDR3 is CASSLDRGRANVLTF. The CDR3 DNA reads TGTGCCAGCAGCTTGGACAGGGGAAGGGCCAACGTCCTGACTTTC.

The chain employs TRBV10-1 and TRBJ2-7; no clear D gene. CDR3 size: 13 residues. V dropped 3 bases and J dropped 5 bases, with 11 bases sitting between them. Germline CDR1 reads WNHNN; CDR2 reads SYGVQD (reference sequence). The CDR3: CASSEGSGHEQYF. CDR3 DNA sequence: TGCGCCAGCAGTGAAGGATCAGGCCACGAGCAGTACTTC.

This clone was detected only a few times. CDR3: CASSLVASTGANVLTF. The CDR3 DNA follows: TGCGCCAGCAGCCTAGTAGCCAGCACTGGGGCCAACGTCCTGACTTTC. The J gene is TRBJ2-6, the V gene TRBV5-1; D unclear. The CDR3 loop spans 16 amino acids. V was pared by 4 bases and J by 2 bases, with 13 bases between. Germline CDR1 is SGHRS and CDR2 is YFSETQ. Using reference TRBV5-1 and TRBJ2-6 for the parts outside the CDR3, the full variable domain is KAGVTQTPRYLIKTRGQQVTLSCSPISGHRSVSWYQQTPGQGLQFLFEYFSETQRNKGNFPGRFSGRQFSNSRSEMNVSTLELGDSALYLCASSLVASTGANVLTFGAGSRLTVL.

The rearrangement joins TRBV6-4 to TRBJ1-1, with 9 bases matching TRBD1. J lost 5 bases, V lost 4 bases, and 5 bases had no gene match. This CDR3 contains 14 residues. Germline V CDR1 and CDR2: MRHNA, SNTAGT. The CDR3 DNA reads TGTGCCAGCAGTGCCACAGGGGGCCAAACTGAAGCTTTCTTT. Protein product: CASSATGGQTEAFF.

In its sample, this clone was seen a few times. The chain is built from TRBV30 and TRBJ2-2; D might be TRBD2 (5 bases). Germline V lookup: CDR1 GTSNPN, CDR2 SVGIG (reference sequence). The CDR3 sequence is 13 residues long. Trimming left V 3 bases short and J 4 bases short, with 9 bases between. CDR3 region: CAWSHGLTGELFF. The CDR3 DNA sequence: TGTGCCTGGAGCCACGGACTCACCGGGGAGCTGTTTTTT.

The gene calls are TRBV5-1 and TRBJ2-1; 8 bases line up with TRBD1. Germline assignment: CDR1 SGHRS and CDR2 YFSETQ. Trimming took 4 bases from V and 6 from J; bases not matched to a gene: 9. This CDR3 has 15 amino acids. Here the CDR3 DNA reads TGCGCCAGCAGCACCCCCGGACAGGGAGGCAATGAGCAGTTCTTC. Translation: CASSTPGQGGNEQFF.

This chain connects TRBV13 to TRBJ2-1; D remains unclear. V gave up 3 bases and J gave up 2 bases, with 11 bases separating them. The CDR3 spans 15 residues. In germline, CDR1 is PRHDT, CDR2 FYEKMQ (reference sequence). The CDR3, as DNA: TGTGCCAGCAGCTTGCGCCCTCTCCCCTACAATGAGCAGTTCTTC. Translated, it gives CASSLRPLPYNEQFF. Filled out from reference TRBV13 and TRBJ2-1, the complete variable domain reads AAGVIQSPRHLIKEKRETATLKCYPIPRHDTVYWYQQGPGQDPQFLISFYEKMQSDKGSIPDRFSAQQFSDYHSELNMSSLELGDSALYFCASSLRPLPYNEQFFGPGTRLTVL.

The chain carries TRBV7-6 and TRBJ2-7; 7 bases are shared with TRBD2. The CDR3 length is 15 residues. V trimming: 5 bases; J trimming: 6 bases; junction bases outside the gene matches: 13. The germline V gene has CDR1 SGHVS and CDR2 FNYEAQ. CDR3 in amino acids: CASSLREGEGSEQYF. CDR3 DNA sequence: TGTGCCAGCAGCCTAAGGGAAGGGGAGGGGTCCGAGCAGTACTTC. Complete variable domain (other parts from reference TRBV7-6 and TRBJ2-7): GAGVSQSPRYKVTKRGQDVALRCDPISGHVSLYWYRQALGQGPEFLTYFNYEAQQDKSGLPNDRFSAERPEGSISTLTIQRTEQRDSAMYRCASSLREGEGSEQYFGPGTRLTVT.

This clone has just one count. This sequence joins TRBV2 and TRBJ2-3; 12 positions match TRBD2. The CDR3 has 18 amino acids. With V trimmed by 3 bases and J by 3 bases, 10 bases remained unmatched. CDR1 SNHLY and CDR2 FYNNEI come from the germline V gene. CDR3 loop: CASSDMRLAGEETDTQYF. CDR3 coding DNA: TGTGCCAGCAGTGATATGAGACTAGCGGGGGAGGAGACAGATACGCAGTATTTT.